This T cell receptor (beta chain) was sequenced in a study of spatial heterogeneity in lung cancer. In the study overall: Detection consistently captured more beta-chain sequences than alpha-chain sequences.

The table lists this clonotype with many counts. Antigen: not known. Notes on the study in general: It was estimated that coverage of tumor T cells reached roughly 7% for alpha chains and about 13% for beta chains. Tumor mutation counts were tracked by expanded intratumoral alpha and beta TCR counts.

Time point specified: sample taken at primary tumor resection. A total of some 70 untreated early-stage non-small cell lung cancer patients served as donors. The authors sequenced whole RNA from tumor, nontumor lung or frozen PBMC without sorting. V gave up 4 bases and J gave up 4 bases; unmatched junction bases: 5. Germline CDR1 is SGHRS and CDR2 is YFSETQ. This CDR3 is 14 amino acids long. TCRdb re-analysed the 5' RACE reads in MiXCR, keeping a single row per CDR3 protein. The data contain about 28,000 distinct CDR3 sequences, more than 5.5% of them seen just once; the ten biggest clones take up roughly a quarter.

Material: lung tumor tissue, obtained at surgery. The source of this sequence is a male donor with early-stage non-small cell lung cancer. The gene calls are TRBV5-1 and TRBJ1-1, with 9 bases that match TRBD1. CDR3: CASSAKTGGTEAFF. CDR3 DNA sequence: TGCGCCAGCAGCGCCAAGACAGGGGGCACTGAAGCTTTCTTT.